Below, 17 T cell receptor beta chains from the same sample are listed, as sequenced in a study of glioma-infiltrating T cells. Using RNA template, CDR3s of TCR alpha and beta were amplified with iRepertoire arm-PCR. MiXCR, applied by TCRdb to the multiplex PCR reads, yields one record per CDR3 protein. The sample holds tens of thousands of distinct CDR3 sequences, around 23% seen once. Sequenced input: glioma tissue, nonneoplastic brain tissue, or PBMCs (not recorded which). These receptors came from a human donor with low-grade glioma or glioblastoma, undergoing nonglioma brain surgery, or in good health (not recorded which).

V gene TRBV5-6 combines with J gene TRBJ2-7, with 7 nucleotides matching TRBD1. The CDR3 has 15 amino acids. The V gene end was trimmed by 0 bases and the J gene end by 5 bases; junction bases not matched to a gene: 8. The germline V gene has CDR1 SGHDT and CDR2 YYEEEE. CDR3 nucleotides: TGTGCCAGCAGCTTGGCTGTCAGGGGGTACCACGAGCAGTACTTC. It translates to CASSLAVRGYHEQYF.

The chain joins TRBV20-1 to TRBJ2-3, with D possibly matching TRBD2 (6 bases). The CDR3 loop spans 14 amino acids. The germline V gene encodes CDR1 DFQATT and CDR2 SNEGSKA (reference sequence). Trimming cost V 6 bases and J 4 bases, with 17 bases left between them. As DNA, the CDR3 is TGCAGTGCAACCGGGGGAAGTAGAGCAGATACGCAGTATTTT. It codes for CSATGGSRADTQYF.

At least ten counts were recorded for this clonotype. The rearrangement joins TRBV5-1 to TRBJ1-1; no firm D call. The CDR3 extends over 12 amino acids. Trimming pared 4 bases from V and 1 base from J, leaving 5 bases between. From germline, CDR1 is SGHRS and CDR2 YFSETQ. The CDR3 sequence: CASSNTNTEAFF. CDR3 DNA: TGCGCCAGCAGCAATACGAACACTGAAGCTTTCTTT. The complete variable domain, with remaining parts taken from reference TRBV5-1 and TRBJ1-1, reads KAGVTQTPRYLIKTRGQQVTLSCSPISGHRSVSWYQQTPGQGLQFLFEYFSETQRNKGNFPGRFSGRQFSNSRSEMNVSTLELGDSALYLCASSNTNTEAFFGQGTRLTVV.

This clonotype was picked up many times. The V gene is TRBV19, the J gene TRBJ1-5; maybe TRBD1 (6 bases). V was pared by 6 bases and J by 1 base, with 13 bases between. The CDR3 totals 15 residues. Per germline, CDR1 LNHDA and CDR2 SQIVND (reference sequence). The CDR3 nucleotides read TGTGCCAGTAGGGCCCCCAGGGGAAGCAATCAGCCCCAGCATTTT. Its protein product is CASRAPRGSNQPQHF.

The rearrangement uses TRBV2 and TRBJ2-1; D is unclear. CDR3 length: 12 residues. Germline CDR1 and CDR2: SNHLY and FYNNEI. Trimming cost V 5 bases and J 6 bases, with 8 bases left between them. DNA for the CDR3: TGTGCCAGCAGTAGTAACAGCAATGAGCAGTTCTTC. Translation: CASSSNSNEQFF.

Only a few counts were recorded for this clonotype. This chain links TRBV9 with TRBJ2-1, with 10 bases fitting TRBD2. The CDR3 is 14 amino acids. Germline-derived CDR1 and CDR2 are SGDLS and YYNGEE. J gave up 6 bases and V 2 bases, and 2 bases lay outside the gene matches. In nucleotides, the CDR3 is TGTGCCAGCAGCGTCACTAGCGGGGTCAATGAGCAGTTCTTC. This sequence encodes CASSVTSGVNEQFF.

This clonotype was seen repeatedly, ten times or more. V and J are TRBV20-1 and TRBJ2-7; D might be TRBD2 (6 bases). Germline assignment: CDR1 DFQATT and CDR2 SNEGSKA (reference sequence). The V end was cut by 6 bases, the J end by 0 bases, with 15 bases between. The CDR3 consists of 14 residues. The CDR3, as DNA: TGCAGTGCCTGCCGGTCTAGCGCCTCCTACGAGCAGTACTTC. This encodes CSACRSSASYEQYF.

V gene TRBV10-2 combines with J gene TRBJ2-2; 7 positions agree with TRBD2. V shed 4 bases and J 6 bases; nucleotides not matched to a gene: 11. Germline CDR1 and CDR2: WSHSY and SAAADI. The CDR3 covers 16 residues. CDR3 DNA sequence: TGCGCCAGCAGTGGTGCGGGACTATCACTTCCCGGGGAGCTGTTTTTT. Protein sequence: CASSGAGLSLPGELFF.

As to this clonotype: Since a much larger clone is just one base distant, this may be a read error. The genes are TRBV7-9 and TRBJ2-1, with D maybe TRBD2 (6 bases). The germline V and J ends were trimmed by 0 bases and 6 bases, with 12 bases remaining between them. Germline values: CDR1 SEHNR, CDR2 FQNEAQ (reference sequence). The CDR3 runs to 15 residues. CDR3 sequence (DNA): TGTGCCAGCAGCTTAGCAACGGGAGTGAGCAATGAGCAGTTCTTC. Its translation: CASSLATGVSNEQFF.

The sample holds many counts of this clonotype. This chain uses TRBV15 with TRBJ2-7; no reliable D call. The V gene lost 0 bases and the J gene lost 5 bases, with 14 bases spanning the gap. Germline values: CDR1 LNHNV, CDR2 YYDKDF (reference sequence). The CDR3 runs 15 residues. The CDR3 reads CATSRDQRAVDEQYF. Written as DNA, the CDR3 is TGTGCCACCAGCAGAGATCAAAGGGCTGTGGACGAGCAGTACTTC.

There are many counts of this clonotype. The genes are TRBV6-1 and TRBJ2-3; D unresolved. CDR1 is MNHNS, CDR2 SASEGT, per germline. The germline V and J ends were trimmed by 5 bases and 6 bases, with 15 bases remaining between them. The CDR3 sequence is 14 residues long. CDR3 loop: CASSLRQASDTQYF. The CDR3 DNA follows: TGTGCCAGCAGTCTCCGGCAGGCCTCTGATACGCAGTATTTT.

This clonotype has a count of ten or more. The CDR3 spells CASSYWAKGDEQFF. The CDR3 nucleotides are TGTGCCAGCAGTTACTGGGCAAAAGGGGATGAGCAGTTCTTC. The rearrangement joins TRBV6-6 to TRBJ2-1, with a tentative D call TRBD1 (5 bases). Germline lookup yields CDR1 MNHNY and CDR2 SVGAGI (reference sequence). The V end lost 1 base, the J end lost 8 bases, and 12 bases lay between the germline ends. CDR3 size: 14 residues.

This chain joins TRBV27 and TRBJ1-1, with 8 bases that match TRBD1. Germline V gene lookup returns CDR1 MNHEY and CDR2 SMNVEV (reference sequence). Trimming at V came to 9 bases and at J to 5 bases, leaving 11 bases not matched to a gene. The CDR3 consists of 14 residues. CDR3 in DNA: TGTGCCAGAAATTCTACAGGGGGACGGACTGAAGCTTTCTTT. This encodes CARNSTGGRTEAFF.

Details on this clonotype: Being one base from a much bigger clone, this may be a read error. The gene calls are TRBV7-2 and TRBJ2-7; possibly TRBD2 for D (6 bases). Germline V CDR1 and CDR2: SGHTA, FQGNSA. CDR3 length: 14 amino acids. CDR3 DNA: TGTGCCAACAGCTTAGCTCCCGGGAGAGGAGAGCAGTACTTC. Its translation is CANSLAPGRGEQYF.

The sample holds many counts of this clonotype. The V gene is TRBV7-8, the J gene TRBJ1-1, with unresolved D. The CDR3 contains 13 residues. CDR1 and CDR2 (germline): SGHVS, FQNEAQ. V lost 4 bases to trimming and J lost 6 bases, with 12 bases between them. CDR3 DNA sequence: TGTGCCAGCAGCTCCCGTTTGGGCCCTGAAGCTTTCTTT. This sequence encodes CASSSRLGPEAFF.

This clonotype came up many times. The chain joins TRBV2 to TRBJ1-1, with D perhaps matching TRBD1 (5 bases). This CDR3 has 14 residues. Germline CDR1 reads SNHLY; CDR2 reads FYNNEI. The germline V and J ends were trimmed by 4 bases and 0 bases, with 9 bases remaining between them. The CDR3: CASSVDRMNTEAFF. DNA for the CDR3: TGTGCCAGCAGTGTTGACAGAATGAACACTGAAGCTTTCTTT.

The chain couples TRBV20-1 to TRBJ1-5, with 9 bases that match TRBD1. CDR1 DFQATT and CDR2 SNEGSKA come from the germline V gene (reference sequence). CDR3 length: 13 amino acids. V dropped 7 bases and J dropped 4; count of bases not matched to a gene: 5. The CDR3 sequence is CSDRTGANQPQHF. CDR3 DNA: TGCAGTGACAGGACAGGGGCAAATCAGCCCCAGCATTTT.